This entry describes one T cell receptor (beta chain). Its antigen is unidentified. Participating donors were healthy, HIV-negative adults free of recent acute infections or vaccinations. This CDR3 has 13 residues. V gave up 3 bases and J gave up 1 base, with 9 bases separating them. Germline-derived CDR1 and CDR2 are GTSNPN and SVGIG (reference sequence). Replicate PCRs run on sorted subsets employed 150 to 250 ng DNA, 30,000 to 35,000 T cell genomes. Profiling relied on immunoSEQ multiplex PCR, and the TCRdb table lists in-frame clones only, not all of them. This sample has 950,000 to 1,100,000 clones, with around 78% found just once. These data originate in a study of shared clonotypes between healthy human individuals. Study background: Those who served as donors were a couple of women and a few men between the ages of 18 and 49. Regarding the study as a whole: Richness estimates generally favored naive over memory subsets.

Sequenced material: memory CD4+ T cells from PBMCs. Subset of the sample: CD45RA-negative fraction. V gene TRBV30 combines with J gene TRBJ1-1; no definite D call. This TCR was sampled from a man between 18 and 35 years old in good health. Some clones in this sample may be carry-over from other donors' samples. The CDR3 protein is CAWRIATNTEAFF. CDR3 nucleotide sequence: TGTGCCTGGAGAATAGCGACGAACACTGAAGCTTTCTTT.